This T cell receptor (beta chain) was sequenced for a study of blood T cell repertoires in COVID-19. The CDR3 consists of 17 residues. Data came from immunoSEQ multiplex PCR; TCRdb stores just in-frame clones and leaves some out. The repertoire holds 70,000 to 85,000 clones, 85% to 90% seen once, with 20% to 25% in the top ten. This receptor was obtained from a woman older than 75 in a cohort sampled during active or convalescent COVID-19. The gene calls are TRBV21-1 and TRBJ2-3; TRBD1 is taken as the D call from the table, unchecked against the DNA. TRBV21-1 is classified as a pseudogene. The specimen was peripheral blood. The CDR3 protein is CASSKKSGIDITDTQYF. The CDR3 DNA reads as TGTGCCAGCAGCAAAAAGTCAGGGATAGATATAACAGATACGCAGTATTTT.